In its sample, the clone carrying this TCR beta chain was seen many times. These data are taken from a study of T cells in Graves' hyperthyroidism and ophthalmopathy. TCR beta CDR3 regions were amplified from RNA transcripts. HTBI primers were used for first-round RT-PCR of the TCR CDR3. TCRdb reprocessed the multiplex PCR reads via MiXCR and lists one record per CDR3 protein. The data contain roughly 300,000 distinct CDR3 sequences, approximately 18% of them singletons. Germline-derived CDR1 and CDR2 are SGHRS and YFSETQ. The CDR3 covers 12 residues. Trimming pared 0 bases from V and 6 bases from J, leaving 7 bases between.

This receptor was taken from a woman aged 50 to 60 with Graves' hyperthyroidism. Sequenced material: blood. The chain is built from TRBV5-1 and TRBJ2-7; a weak D match, TRBD2 (5 bases). This CDR3 is CASSLVGSEQYF. The CDR3 nucleotides read TGCGCCAGCAGCTTGGTTGGGAGCGAGCAGTACTTC.